One T cell receptor beta chain is described in this entry. The antigen is undetermined. The sample comes from a study of cytomegalovirus exposure and HLA in healthy donors. General observations from the study: Reportedly, a later analysis found an Asian-associated ancestry cluster had fewer N-insertions than the roughly 700-donor mean. While the bulk of TCR sequences proved rare, some public TCRs turned up in many donors. Listed as cytomegalovirus-associated were roughly 180 TCR beta chains.

The germline V and J ends were trimmed by 0 bases and 4 bases, with 2 bases remaining between them. The CDR3 runs to 12 residues. Germline V CDR1 and CDR2: SGHRS, YFSETQ. PCR primers comprised 60 Vbeta and 13 Jbeta primers. Method: immunoSEQ multiplex PCR; TCRdb's copy keeps in-frame clones and lacks some. The sample lists 150,000 to 200,000 clones; around 77% were seen once. The chain combines TRBV5-1 with TRBJ1-3; D gene ambiguous. Specimen: PBMCs. This receptor was taken from a man between 35 and 55 years old in good health and CMV-seronegative. The CDR3 here is CASSLAGNTIYF. The CDR3 DNA reads TGCGCCAGCAGCTTGGCAGGAAACACCATATATTTT.